These 20 T cell receptor beta chains came from one sample sequenced in a study of blood T cell repertoires in COVID-19. Clones were sequenced by immunoSEQ multiplex PCR, and TCRdb holds only the in-frame ones, with some missing. The sample comprises 75,000 to 95,000 clones, more than 75% of which are singletons, and about 21% rests with the top ten. The sample taken for sequencing was peripheral blood. All receptors come from a human donor in a cohort sampled during active COVID-19.

In the case of this clone: The junction shows a germline mismatch at one end, possibly a read error. The rearrangement joins TRBV27 to TRBJ2-1, with 7 bases identical to TRBD2. The length of the CDR3 is 14 residues. Germline V lookup: CDR1 MNHEY, CDR2 SMNVEV (reference sequence). As DNA, the CDR3 is TGTGCCAGCAGTCCGGGTGCGGGGGTCAATGAGCAGCTCTTC. The encoded protein is CASSPGAGVNEQLF.

The V call is TRBV5-4, the J call TRBJ2-7; D gene ambiguous. The CDR3 runs to 13 residues. Germline CDR1 is SGHNT and CDR2 is YYREEE (reference sequence). V was pared by 0 bases and J by 2 bases, with 6 bases between. For the CDR3, the DNA is TGTGCCAGCAGCTTGGGAGAGGCCTACGAGCAGTACTTC. It translates to CASSLGEAYEQYF.

In its sample, this clone was seen once. The gene calls are TRBV3-1 (or the pseudogene TRBV3-2) and TRBJ2-7; 9 bases are shared with TRBD1. There are 15 residues in the CDR3. V lost 5 bases, J lost 4 bases, and 9 bases stayed unmatched. Germline values: CDR1 LGHDT, CDR2 YNNKEL (reference sequence). The DNA of the CDR3 is TGTGCCAGCAGCTTAACCGGGACAGGGACATACGAGCAGTACTTC. Translation gives CASSLTGTGTYEQYF.

J is TRBJ2-3 and V is TRBV30, with 8 bases matching TRBD2. The V gene end was trimmed by 3 bases and the J gene end by 2 bases; junction bases not matched to a gene: 16. Germline V gene sequence: CDR1 GTSNPN, CDR2 SVGIG (reference sequence). The CDR3 length is 18 residues. The chain's CDR3 is CAWSPRAGAKRNTDTQYF. CDR3 DNA: TGTGCCTGGAGCCCCCGAGCGGGAGCAAAAAGGAACACAGATACGCAGTATTTT.

The chain couples TRBV2 to TRBJ2-7; 10 nucleotides agree with TRBD1. Looked up from germline, CDR1 is SNHLY and CDR2 is FYNNEI. This CDR3 contains 17 residues. With V trimmed by 6 bases and J by 0 bases, 11 bases remained unmatched. In DNA form, the CDR3 reads TGTGCCAGCAGGCGACTCACCGGGACAGGGGCCTCCTACGAGCAGTACTTC. It yields the protein CASRRLTGTGASYEQYF.

V is TRBV2 and J is TRBJ2-5; D is possibly TRBD1 (6 bases). This CDR3 is 15 amino acids long. V dropped 7 bases and J dropped 2 bases, with 17 bases sitting between them. CDR1 is SNHLY and CDR2 is FYNNEI in the germline V gene. CDR3 nucleotides: TGTGCCAGCATAATGGGGGCGATATTACAAGAGACCCAGTACTTC. Residues: CASIMGAILQETQYF.

The rearrangement joins TRBV5-1 to TRBJ2-5; TRBD2 agrees at 11 bases. Unmatched junction bases numbered 9, after V lost 0 bases and J lost 5 bases. Germline loops: CDR1 SGHRS, CDR2 YFSETQ. CDR3 length equals 17 residues. CDR3 region: CASSLGNSGGARETQYF. The CDR3 DNA sequence: TGCGCCAGCAGCTTGGGAAATAGCGGGGGGGCCAGGGAGACCCAGTACTTC.

This chain connects TRBV7-2 to TRBJ2-7; TRBD1 matches 12 bases. Trimming at V came to 5 bases and at J to 5 bases, leaving 4 bases not matched to a gene. This CDR3 spans 14 amino acids. Germline V gene lookup returns CDR1 SGHTA and CDR2 FQGNSA. This chain's CDR3 is CASSPGTGGNEQYF. The CDR3 DNA is TGTGCCAGCAGCCCGGGGACAGGGGGCAACGAGCAGTACTTC.

J is TRBJ2-7 and V is TRBV19; TRBD1 aligns across 7 bases. V lost 7 bases and J lost 0; bases outside the gene matches: 12. CDR3 length equals 16 residues. CDR1 LNHDA and CDR2 SQIVND come from the germline V gene (reference sequence). The CDR3 DNA reads TGTGCCAGTAAGCAGACTGACAGGGTACTCTCCTACGAGCAGTACTTC. Its protein is CASKQTDRVLSYEQYF.

V gene TRBV6-5 combines with J gene TRBJ2-5; D perhaps matches TRBD2 (6 bases). Germline V gives CDR1 MNHEY, CDR2 SVGAGI. Trimming cost V 6 bases and J 5 bases, with 16 bases left between them. The CDR3 has 14 amino acids. DNA for the CDR3: TGTGCCAGCAGGAGACTAGGGCAGGCGGAGACCCAGTACTTC. This gives the protein CASRRLGQAETQYF.

The chain couples TRBV5-1 to TRBJ2-1; 7 positions match TRBD2. The length of the CDR3 is 14 residues. Germline loops: CDR1 SGHRS, CDR2 YFSETQ. V dropped 3 bases and J dropped 10; count of bases not matched to a gene: 10. The CDR3 bases are TGCGCCAGCAGCTCTGGGCTAGCGGCCGAAGAGCAGTTCTTC. Its protein is CASSSGLAAEEQFF.

V and J are TRBV5-1 and TRBJ1-3; 7 nucleotides match TRBD1. Germline V gene lookup returns CDR1 SGHRS and CDR2 YFSETQ. V trimming: 0 bases; J trimming: 3 bases; junction bases outside the gene matches: 6. This CDR3 has 16 residues. The CDR3 region has the DNA TGCGCCAGCAGCTTGGTGACAGGGCTTGTTGGAAACACCATATATTTT. Translating it yields CASSLVTGLVGNTIYF.

The chain uses TRBV5-1 and TRBJ1-2; 7 bases agree with TRBD1. Trimming removed 4 bases from V and 2 bases from J; junction bases left unmatched: 11. The CDR3 runs 16 residues. The germline V gene has CDR1 SGHRS and CDR2 YFSETQ. CDR3 nucleotide sequence: TGCGCCAGCAGCCCGAACCCCGGGACAGCGAACTATGGCTACACCTTC. Amino acid sequence: CASSPNPGTANYGYTF.

The genes are TRBV19 and TRBJ1-2; D is unresolved. The germline V gene encodes CDR1 LNHDA and CDR2 SQIVND (reference sequence). The CDR3 runs to 14 residues. The V gene lost 0 bases and the J gene lost 7 bases, with 12 bases spanning the gap. CDR3 sequence: CASSIESRNPGYTF. The CDR3 bases are TGTGCCAGTAGTATAGAATCCAGGAACCCTGGCTACACCTTC.

The chain combines TRBV27 with TRBJ2-1, with 7 bases aligning to TRBD1. The V gene's germline CDR1 is MNHEY and CDR2 SMNVEV (reference sequence). V lost 7 bases, J lost 5 bases, and 29 bases stayed unmatched. This CDR3 is 21 amino acids long. For the CDR3, the DNA is TGTGCCAGCAAATCGGGGCAGAGGGGGCTGGGGTATGGTAAGACCGACAATGAGCAGTTCTTC. Its translation is CASKSGQRGLGYGKTDNEQFF.

The rearrangement links TRBV7-8 to TRBJ1-5; 7 positions agree with TRBD1. V shed 5 bases, J shed 5 bases, and the junction held 6 bases outside the gene matches. This CDR3 is 14 amino acids long. Germline assignment: CDR1 SGHVS and CDR2 FQNEAQ. CDR3 coding DNA: TGTGCCAGCAGCCAGACAGGGAGATATCAGCCCCAGCATTTT. Translated, it gives CASSQTGRYQPQHF. Based on the CDR3 plus reference TRBV7-8 and TRBJ1-5, the full variable domain is GAGVSQSPRYKVAKRGQDVALRCDPISGHVSLFWYQQALGQGPEFLTYFQNEAQLDKSGLPSDRFFAERPEGSVSTLKIQRTQQEDSAVYLCASSQTGRYQPQHFGDGTRLSIL.

J is TRBJ2-2 and V is TRBV2; 10 bases map to TRBD1. The ends lost 9 bases at V and 3 bases at J; junction bases unmatched: 4. Germline V gives CDR1 SNHLY, CDR2 FYNNEI. This CDR3 region has 14 residues. The CDR3 nucleotides read TGTGCCAGGGGACAGGGGCTGGACACCGGGGAGCTGTTTTTT. It specifies CARGQGLDTGELFF.

The CDR3: CATSRDLRNGQPQHF. The DNA for the CDR3 is TGTGCCACCAGCAGAGATCTCAGGAACGGTCAGCCCCAGCATTTT. The chain is built from TRBV15 and TRBJ1-5; D is ambiguous. The CDR3 contains 15 residues. Germline CDR1 reads LNHNV; CDR2 reads YYDKDF (reference sequence). With 0 bases removed from V and 6 bases from J, the gap between germline ends came to 12 bases.

The chain links TRBV29-1 to TRBJ2-7; a weak D match, TRBD1 (7 bases). Between the trimmed V and J ends, which lost 4 bases and 0 bases, there was a span of 22 bases. The CDR3 loop spans 17 amino acids. The germline V gene encodes CDR1 SQVTM and CDR2 ANQGSEA. The CDR3, as DNA: TGCAGCGTTGGGTCCGCAGGGGGAATCGGGAGCTCCTACGAGCAGTACTTC. It encodes CSVGSAGGIGSSYEQYF.

The CDR3 loop reads CASSYPGGARTEAFF. In nucleotides, the CDR3 is TGTGCCAGCAGTTATCCGGGGGGGGCGAGGACTGAAGCTTTCTTT. The chain combines TRBV6-2 or TRBV6-3 with TRBJ1-1, with D possibly TRBD1 on 6 matching bases. Per germline, CDR1 MNHEY and CDR2 SVGEGT. The CDR3 extends over 15 amino acids. V gave up 3 bases and J gave up 5 bases, with 16 bases separating them.